The clone carrying this TCR beta chain was seen only a few times. This specimen belongs to a study of molecular identifiers for immune sequencing clone quantification. TCRdb fed the PCR reads into MiXCR, producing one record per CDR3 protein. The sample holds 400,000 to 600,000 distinct CDR3 sequences, 20% to 25% seen once. This receptor was taken from a human donor in good health. Some libraries in this study had Jurkat cell RNA spiked in. The sample taken for sequencing was naive CD8+ T cells from blood, with Jurkat cell RNA spiked in. Subset defined: FACS-sorted CD8+CD4-CCR7+CD45RA+ naive T cells.

DNA for the CDR3: TGTGCCAGCAGCTTACCGACAGGGGGCTATGGCTACACCTTC. As protein: CASSLPTGGYGYTF. The chain is built from TRBV7-9 and TRBJ1-2; TRBD1 matches 9 bases. Losses at the gene ends were 2 bases for V and 4 bases for J; bases not matched to a gene: 2. CDR1 SEHNR and CDR2 FQNEAQ come from the germline V gene (reference sequence). The CDR3 loop spans 14 amino acids.